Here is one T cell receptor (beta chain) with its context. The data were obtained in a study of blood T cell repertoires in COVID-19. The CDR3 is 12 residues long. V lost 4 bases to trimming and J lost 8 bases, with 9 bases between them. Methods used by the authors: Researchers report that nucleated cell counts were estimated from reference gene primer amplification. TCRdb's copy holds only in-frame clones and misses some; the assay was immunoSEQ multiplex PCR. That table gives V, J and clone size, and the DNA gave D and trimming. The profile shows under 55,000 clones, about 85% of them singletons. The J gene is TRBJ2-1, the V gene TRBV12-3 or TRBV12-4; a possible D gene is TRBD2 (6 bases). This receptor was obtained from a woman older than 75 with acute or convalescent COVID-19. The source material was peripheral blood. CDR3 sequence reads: CASSYLAYEQFF. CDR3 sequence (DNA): TGTGCCAGCAGTTATCTAGCGTATGAGCAGTTCTTC.